The sequence of this TCR beta chain was determined in a study of CD8 T cells in ankylosing spondylitis. TCRdb analysed the 5' RACE reads with MiXCR anew, one entry per CDR3 protein. The table lists around 440,000 distinct CDR3 sequences, about a sixth of them singletons. As concerns this clonotype: Its target is unknown.

Study results and caveats: It appeared that ankylosing spondylitis blood was characterized by a TCR beta motif of under ten highly homologous variants.

Trimming stripped 4 bases from V and 0 bases from J, with 13 bases between. The CDR3 has 16 amino acids. The germline V gene has CDR1 SGHTA and CDR2 FQGNSA. This clonotype was obtained from a male donor with ankylosing spondylitis. Sequenced: blood, either unsorted or a sorted T cell fraction (not recorded which). The chain carries TRBV7-2 and TRBJ2-1; D uncertain. The CDR3 DNA follows: TGTGCCAGCAGCTCCGTAGCCTCGAGCTCCTACAATGAGCAGTTCTTC. Protein sequence: CASSSVASSSYNEQFF.